A selection of T cell receptor beta chains follows, all from one sample in a study of blood T cells in healthy people across ages. TCRdb redid the calling of the 5' RACE reads with MiXCR, one entry per CDR3 protein. The table shows about 1.5 million distinct CDR3 sequences, with roughly 40% occurring only once. The specimen sequenced was blood. The receptors here all came from a young woman in good health. CDR3s include the opening cysteine and the closing phenylalanine or tryptophan. A D gene is named only where the DNA matches it firmly. The listing skips clone size in some rows; elsewhere it reads once, few, many or a size class.

-,-,TRBJ2-3,TRBV27,TGTGCCAGCAGTTTATCCATCAGCGCCCTCCAAGATACGCAGTATTTT,CASSLSISALQDTQYF
TRBD2,few,TRBJ2-1,TRBV19,TGTGCCAGTGAAACCGGGAGGACCTCCTACAATGAGCAGTTCTTC,CASETGRTSYNEQFF
-,-,TRBJ2-1,TRBV6-1,TGTGCCAGCATTGGTGTTCTAGGAGAGCAGTTCTTC,CASIGVLGEQFF
TRBD2,few,TRBJ2-7,TRBV20-1,TGCAGTGCTAGGGGGAGGGACTACGAGCAGTACTTC,CSARGRDYEQYF
TRBD2,few,TRBJ2-3,TRBV11-2,TGTGCCAGCAGCGGAGGACTAGCGGGAGGGCCTCAACACACAGATACGCAGTATTTT,CASSGGLAGGPQHTDTQYF
-,-,TRBJ2-5,TRBV29-1,TGCAGCGCCAGAGGAGGGGGCGAAGAGACCCAGTACTTC,CSARGGGEETQYF
-,-,TRBJ2-5,TRBV27,TGTGCCAGCAGTTCCGCGTACCAAGAGACCCAGTACTTC,CASSSAYQETQYF
TRBD2,once,TRBJ2-3,TRBV12-3/TRBV12-4,TGTGCCAGCAGTCCCCCGGCGGGGGTGAGCACAGATGCGGAGTATTTT,CASSPPAGVSTDAEYF
-,-,TRBJ2-3,TRBV2,TGTGCCAGTCTAGGTGTGGCAGATACGCAGTATTTT,CASLGVADTQYF
-,-,TRBJ2-7,TRBV9,TGTGCCAGCAGCCAGGGGTGGACTAGATACGAGCAGTACTTC,CASSQGWTRYEQYF
-,few,TRBJ2-4,TRBV2,TGTGCCAGCAAGGCAGTCGACTCATTAGCCAAAAACATTCAGTACTTC,CASKAVDSLAKNIQYF
-,-,TRBJ1-5,TRBV20-1,TGCAGTGCTGTCAGTGGGAATCAGCCCCAGCATTTT,CSAVSGNQPQHF
-,many,TRBJ2-3,TRBV20-1,TGCAGTGCTAGAGTGGCCCTCACAGATACGCAGTATTTT,CSARVALTDTQYF
-,-,TRBJ1-2,TRBV5-1,TGCGCCAGCAGCTCCACAGAGCTCGGCGGCTACACCTTC,CASSSTELGGYTF
-,once,TRBJ1-1,TRBV6-1,TGTGCCAGCGGGGGCTTGAGGACTGAAGCTTTCTTT,CASGGLRTEAFF
-,-,TRBJ1-2,TRBV27,TGTGCCAGCAGCACCATTGGGGACACTAACTATGGCTACACCTTC,CASSTIGDTNYGYTF
-,-,TRBJ1-5,TRBV4-1,TGCGCCAGCAGCCAAGTAGGGTCGAGGAATCAGCCCCAGCATTTT,CASSQVGSRNQPQHF
TRBD2,-,TRBJ2-1,TRBV12-3/TRBV12-4,TGTGCCAGCAGTTTACCGGGACTAGTGGGGATCAATGAGCAGTTCTTC,CASSLPGLVGINEQFF
-,-,TRBJ1-5,TRBV28,TGTGCCAGCAGTTTATTAGGGAAGATAGGCAATCAGCTCCAGCATTTT,CASSLLGKIGNQLQHF
-,few,TRBJ1-1,TRBV6-6,TGTGCCAGCAGTTATAGGAGTGAAGCTTTCTTT,CASSYRSEAFF
-,-,TRBJ2-5,TRBV29-1,TGCAGCGTTCTCCGCTCAGGGTTGGGAGAGACCCAGTACTTC,CSVLRSGLGETQYF
-,once,TRBJ1-4,TRBV7-9,TGTGCCACCAAGGCGACTGTGGGTCAAAAACCGTTTTTT,CATKATVGQKPFF
-,-,TRBJ2-7,TRBV30,TGTGCCTGGAGCCGGGCAGGCCTGTACGAGCAGTACTTC,CAWSRAGLYEQYF
-,-,TRBJ1-6,TRBV12-3/TRBV12-4,TGTGCCAGCAGTTTAGCGCGACGGGGATCTTCACCCCTCCACTTT,CASSLARRGSSPLHF
TRBD2,few,TRBJ2-7,TRBV27,TGTGCCAGCAGTTTAATCGGCCTAGCGGGAAGAACCTACGAGCAGTACTTC,CASSLIGLAGRTYEQYF
-,-,TRBJ1-4,TRBV20-1,TGCAGTGCCGCGGCAGGGGAAAAACTGTTTTTT,CSAAAGEKLFF
-,-,TRBJ2-7,TRBV28,TGTGCCAGCAGAGGCAGTTACAATGAGCAGTACTTC,CASRGSYNEQYF
-,few,TRBJ1-2,TRBV29-1,TGCAGCGTTGAAGGTCGGGGTAGGGGCTACACCTTC,CSVEGRGRGYTF
-,-,TRBJ2-7,TRBV7-9,TGTGCCAGCAGCTCAGGGAGAGGGGCTTCCTACGAGCAGTACTTC,CASSSGRGASYEQYF
TRBD1,-,TRBJ1-6,TRBV3-1,TGTGCCAGCAGCCAAGAAAGGAGTTATGGGACAGGGGATTCACCCCTCCACTTT,CASSQERSYGTGDSPLHF
TRBD1,-,TRBJ1-2,TRBV15,TGTGCCACCAGCTTTCAAACAGGGGGTGGCTACACCTTC,CATSFQTGGGYTF
-,-,TRBJ1-1,TRBV5-5,TGTGCCAGCAGCCCCTCGATGGGCACCCGGACTGAAGCTTTCTTT,CASSPSMGTRTEAFF
TRBD1,-,TRBJ2-5,TRBV27,TGTGCCAGCAGGACAGGGAAGACCCAGTACTTC,CASRTGKTQYF
-,-,TRBJ2-7,TRBV7-2,TGTGCCAGCAGCAAAAGCTCGAGCTCCTACGAGCAGTACTTC,CASSKSSSSYEQYF
-,many,TRBJ1-1,TRBV20-1,TGCAGTGCTAGGGGGGGGCGTGGGACTGAAGCTTTCTTT,CSARGGRGTEAFF
-,few,TRBJ2-3,TRBV6-5,TGTGCCAGCAGTTCGCTAACAGGGACTTCGCAGTATTTT,CASSSLTGTSQYF
TRBD1,-,TRBJ2-7,TRBV4-1,TGCGCCAGCAGCCAAGATCCTGCAGGGGGCGCCGAGGCCCAGTACTTC,CASSQDPAGGAEAQYF
-,-,TRBJ2-3,TRBV7-2,TGTGCCGGCAGCTTAGATGCGGCAGGGGGGACAGATACGCAGTATTTT,CAGSLDAAGGTDTQYF
-,-,TRBJ1-1,TRBV4-1,TGCGCCAGCAGCCAAGGTAACCCCCCTGAAGCTTTCTTT,CASSQGNPPEAFF